Below, 32 T cell receptor beta chains from the same sample are listed, as sequenced in a study of blood T cell repertoires in COVID-19. Only in-frame clones appear in the TCRdb table, and some are missing; sequencing was by immunoSEQ multiplex PCR. The profile shows approximately 220,000 clones, around four fifths of them singletons. Sequenced material: peripheral blood. Receptors originate from a woman aged 45 to 65 with acute or convalescent COVID-19.

In this sample, this clone turned up once. V usage is TRBV11-3 and J usage is TRBJ2-1, with D possibly being TRBD1 (5 bases). Germline V CDR1 and CDR2: SGHNT, YENEEA. The CDR3 loop spans 13 amino acids. With 1 base removed from V and 8 bases from J, the gap between germline ends came to 9 bases. This chain's CDR3 is CASSLVGRDEQFF. CDR3 in DNA: TGTGCCAGCAGCTTAGTTGGCAGGGATGAGCAGTTCTTC.

The rearrangement uses TRBV19 and TRBJ2-2, with TRBD2 matching 12 bases. The junction had 6 bases not matched to a gene; V was cut back by 7 bases and J by 0 bases. In germline, CDR1 is LNHDA, CDR2 SQIVND (reference sequence). The CDR3 contains 17 residues. CDR3 sequence (DNA): TGTGCCAGTACCCGTAGACTAGCGGGAGCGAACACCGGGGAGCTGTTTTTT. Translated: CASTRRLAGANTGELFF.

The chain employs TRBV25-1 and TRBJ2-5, with D perhaps matching TRBD1 (7 bases). The V gene's germline CDR1 is MGHDK and CDR2 SYGVNS. This CDR3 spans 12 amino acids. V lost 6 bases to trimming and J lost 5 bases, with 10 bases between them. This CDR3 reads CASRTGRETQYF. The CDR3 bases are TGTGCCAGCAGGACAGGGAGGGAGACCCAGTACTTC.

The chain employs TRBV7-2 and TRBJ1-3; 7 bases fit TRBD1. J lost 5 bases, V lost 5 bases, and 12 bases had no gene match. Germline V lookup: CDR1 SGHTA, CDR2 FQGNSA. The CDR3 runs 16 residues. The CDR3 loop reads CASSTHPQGLRNTIYF. CDR3 DNA sequence: TGTGCCAGCAGCACCCACCCACAGGGGCTTCGAAACACCATATATTTT.

V and J are TRBV27 and TRBJ2-3; 7 bases are shared with TRBD2. The CDR3 totals 15 residues. V shed 5 bases and J 4 bases; nucleotides not matched to a gene: 9. Germline V gives CDR1 MNHEY, CDR2 SMNVEV (reference sequence). The chain's CDR3 is CASSVRRETPDTQYF. In nucleotides, the CDR3 is TGTGCCAGCAGTGTTAGGCGGGAGACACCAGATACGCAGTATTTT.

The gene calls are TRBV28 and TRBJ1-2, with D possibly matching TRBD1 (6 bases). V shed 7 bases and J shed 4 bases, with 10 bases lying between them. This CDR3 region has 12 residues. CDR1 and CDR2 (germline): MDHEN, SYDVKM. The CDR3 DNA sequence: TGTGCCAGCATAGGGGGTATCTATGGCTACACCTTC. Protein product: CASIGGIYGYTF.

The chain employs TRBV15 and TRBJ2-1; TRBD1 is a possible D gene (5 bases). The germline V gene encodes CDR1 LNHNV and CDR2 YYDKDF (reference sequence). Trimming shortened V by 0 bases and J by 8 bases, and 17 bases separated the two germline ends. This CDR3 contains 16 residues. The CDR3 region is CATSRDREGQGYEQFF. DNA of the CDR3: TGTGCCACCAGCAGAGATAGGGAAGGGCAGGGATATGAGCAGTTCTTC.

This clone turned up a few times. The gene calls are TRBV2 and TRBJ2-5; TRBD2 aligns across 10 bases. Germline V lookup: CDR1 SNHLY, CDR2 FYNNEI. Unmatched junction bases numbered 5, after V lost 6 bases and J lost 1 base. The CDR3 runs 15 residues. The CDR3 loop reads CASRASGGPQETQYF. The CDR3 region has the DNA TGTGCCAGCAGGGCTAGCGGGGGCCCCCAAGAGACCCAGTACTTC.

For this clone: Likely a read error: the CDR3 ends without its conserved phenylalanine or tryptophan. Because the CDR3's place on the DNA is in doubt, the DNA is left out and the CDR3 is given as listed by TCRdb. The V gene is TRBV9, the J gene TRBJ1-3. The CDR3 numbers 13 amino acids, ends counted. CDR1 is SGDLS and CDR2 is YYNGEE in the germline V gene. Here the CDR3 reads CASSVFGEFPSYL.

The chain has TRBV2 and TRBJ1-1, with D maybe TRBD1 (5 bases). Looked up from germline, CDR1 is SNHLY and CDR2 is FYNNEI. CDR3 size: 13 residues. V lost 4 bases and J 6 bases, leaving 12 bases between the germline ends. The CDR3 nucleotides are TGTGCCAGCAGTGCAGGGTTACTCGCTGAAGCTTTCTTT. Residues: CASSAGLLAEAFF.

The chain couples TRBV10-2 to TRBJ2-7; D ambiguous. The CDR3 spans 13 residues. Trimming shortened V by 5 bases and J by 0 bases, and 8 bases separated the two germline ends. The germline V gene encodes CDR1 WSHSY and CDR2 SAAADI. CDR3 nucleotide sequence: TGCGCCAGCAGTCGTGGGCACTCCTACGAGCAGTACTTC. Translating it yields CASSRGHSYEQYF.

The chain couples TRBV6-5 to TRBJ2-7; D possibly corresponds to TRBD2 (5 bases). The CDR3 loop spans 14 amino acids. The V gene's germline CDR1 is MNHEY and CDR2 SVGAGI. The ends were cut back, 6 bases at V and 2 bases at J, with 14 bases in the middle. CDR3 DNA sequence: TGTGCCAGCAGCGAGGGCAGCAGCCCCTACGAGCAGTACTTC. Translation gives CASSEGSSPYEQYF.

The CDR3 spells CASSLIFGNTIYF. The CDR3 DNA reads as TGTGCCAGCAGCTTAATCTTCGGAAACACCATATATTTT. The chain employs TRBV7-9 and TRBJ1-3; no definite D call. This CDR3 spans 13 amino acids. The germline CDR1 and CDR2 sequences are SEHNR and FQNEAQ (reference sequence). V gave up 2 bases and J gave up 4 bases, with 6 bases separating them.

This chain links TRBV5-1 with TRBJ2-5; D remains unclear. V gave up 4 bases and J gave up 0 bases, with 4 bases separating them. This CDR3 is 12 amino acids long. The germline CDR1 and CDR2 sequences are SGHRS and YFSETQ. The CDR3 DNA reads as TGCGCCAGCAGCCGGGACCAAGAGACCCAGTACTTC. Its translation: CASSRDQETQYF.

The J gene is TRBJ2-7, the V gene TRBV5-4, with TRBD1 matching 9 bases. Germline CDR1 and CDR2: SGHNT and YYREEE (reference sequence). The CDR3 runs 15 residues. J gave up 4 bases and V 0 bases, and 5 bases lay outside the gene matches. The CDR3 protein is CASSLDGTGRYEQYF. The CDR3 DNA reads TGTGCCAGCAGCTTGGATGGGACAGGGAGGTACGAGCAGTACTTC.

The chain uses TRBV28 and TRBJ2-1; 7 nucleotides align to TRBD2. Germline CDR1 is MDHEN and CDR2 is SYDVKM. J gave up 5 bases and V 2 bases, and 0 bases lay outside the gene matches. CDR3 length: 13 residues. The DNA for the CDR3 is TGTGCCAGCAGTTTAGCGGGAGACAATGAGCAGTTCTTC. Amino acid sequence: CASSLAGDNEQFF.

The chain uses TRBV7-9 and TRBJ1-2; no clear D gene. This CDR3 has 13 residues. CDR1 is SEHNR, CDR2 FQNEAQ, per germline (reference sequence). V was shortened by 1 base and J by 6 bases, with 9 bases between the two germline ends. DNA for the CDR3: TGTGCCAGCAGCTTAGTGAGGATGGATGGCTACACCTTC. Translating it yields CASSLVRMDGYTF.

V usage is TRBV4-2 and J usage is TRBJ2-7; TRBD1 might be the D (7 bases). Germline CDR1 and CDR2: LGHNA and YNFKEQ. V gave up 3 bases and J gave up 6 bases, with 15 bases separating them. CDR3 length: 14 residues. CDR3 residues: CASSHGTAEGEQYF. In nucleotides, the CDR3 is TGTGCCAGCAGCCACGGGACAGCGGAGGGCGAGCAGTACTTC.

V and J are TRBV20-1 and TRBJ2-3, with D tentatively TRBD2 (5 bases). Germline V gene data show CDR1 as DFQATT and CDR2 as SNEGSKA (reference sequence). The CDR3 extends over 10 amino acids. V was shortened by 5 bases and J by 6 bases, with 6 bases between the two germline ends. This chain's CDR3 is CSASGDTQYF. The CDR3 nucleotides read TGCAGTGCTTCGGGGGATACGCAGTATTTT.

The J gene is TRBJ2-5, the V gene TRBV2; 9 bases map to TRBD2. CDR3 size: 12 residues. The V segment lost 11 bases and the J segment 1 base; nucleotides outside the gene matches: 2. Looked up from germline, CDR1 is SNHLY and CDR2 is FYNNEI. The CDR3 DNA reads TGTGCCGCGGGGGGGGCCCAAGAGACCCAGTACTTC. This encodes CAAGGAQETQYF.

The chain recombines TRBV15 with TRBJ2-1; 12 positions match TRBD2. Germline V CDR1 and CDR2: LNHNV, YYDKDF (reference sequence). This CDR3 comprises 15 residues. Trimming cost V 1 base and J 7 bases; bases outside gene matches: 2. The CDR3 loop is CATSRGGTSGNEQFF. CDR3 DNA sequence: TGTGCCACCAGCAGAGGCGGGACTAGCGGGAATGAGCAGTTCTTC.

The sample holds one count of this clone. J is TRBJ2-5 and V is TRBV7-2, with TRBD2 as a possible D gene (6 bases). The V gene lost 3 bases and the J gene lost 7 bases, with 15 bases spanning the gap. Germline V CDR1 and CDR2: SGHTA, FQGNSA. This CDR3 contains 14 residues. This CDR3 reads CASSFRAPEGTQYF. CDR3 nucleotides: TGTGCCAGCAGCTTCCGGGCCCCGGAGGGGACCCAGTACTTC.

This sequence joins TRBV24-1 and TRBJ2-3; D is unresolved. The CDR3 is 14 residues long. V lost 3 bases and J lost 2, with 8 bases in between. The germline gives CDR1 KGHDR, CDR2 SFDVKD. The CDR3 nucleotides read TGTGCCACCAGTGATCCGCGCGCCACAGATACGCAGTATTTT. Amino acid sequence: CATSDPRATDTQYF.

V gene TRBV5-4 combines with J gene TRBJ1-2; 9 bases agree with TRBD1. The junction had 5 bases not matched to a gene; V was cut back by 2 bases and J by 0 bases. CDR1 and CDR2 from the germline V gene are SGHNT and YYREEE (reference sequence). The CDR3 has 16 residues. DNA of the CDR3: TGTGCCAGCAGCTTAGGGACAGGGCCCCCTAACTATGGCTACACCTTC. As protein: CASSLGTGPPNYGYTF.

This clone showed up just a few times. The chain joins TRBV19 to TRBJ1-2; the match to TRBD1 covers 9 bases. CDR3 length: 16 residues. V shed 7 bases, J shed 0 bases, and the junction held 9 bases outside the gene matches. CDR1 is LNHDA and CDR2 is SQIVND in the germline V gene (reference sequence). In nucleotides, the CDR3 is TGTGCCAGTACCCGCACCGGGACAGGGTCTAACTATGGCTACACCTTC. This codes for CASTRTGTGSNYGYTF. Combining the CDR3 with reference TRBV19 and TRBJ1-2 gives the whole variable domain DGGITQSPKYLFRKEGQNVTLSCEQNLNHDAMYWYRQDPGQGLRLIYYSQIVNDFQKGDIAEGYSVSREKKESFPLTVTSAQKNPTAFYLCASTRTGTGSNYGYTFGSGTRLTVV.

This chain uses TRBV19 with TRBJ2-7, with 7 nucleotides matching TRBD1. CDR3 length equals 13 residues. With 6 bases clipped from V and 6 bases from J, the junction kept 8 bases outside the gene matches. Germline V lookup: CDR1 LNHDA, CDR2 SQIVND (reference sequence). The CDR3 here is CASSPDRVREQYF. The CDR3 coding sequence is TGTGCCAGTAGCCCAGACAGGGTACGCGAGCAGTACTTC.

V gene TRBV2 combines with J gene TRBJ2-7; TRBD1 aligns across 10 bases. The CDR3 loop spans 15 amino acids. Germline V gene data show CDR1 as SNHLY and CDR2 as FYNNEI. V shed 1 base and J 2 bases; nucleotides not matched to a gene: 2. The CDR3 sequence is CASSEEDRGTYEQYF. The CDR3 nucleotides read TGTGCCAGCAGTGAAGAGGACAGGGGGACCTACGAGCAGTACTTC.

The chain is built from TRBV19 and TRBJ1-1; 7 bases fit TRBD1. Trimming at V came to 6 bases and at J to 10 bases, leaving 8 bases not matched to a gene. The CDR3 has 12 residues. CDR1 and CDR2 from the germline V gene are LNHDA and SQIVND (reference sequence). The CDR3 reads CASRDRYRGAFF. CDR3 nucleotides: TGTGCCAGTAGGGACAGGTACCGAGGAGCTTTCTTT.

The J gene is TRBJ2-7, the V gene TRBV27, with a tentative D call TRBD1 (6 bases). The V end lost 9 bases, the J end lost 0 bases, and 15 bases lay between the germline ends. Per the germline V gene, CDR1 is MNHEY and CDR2 is SMNVEV (reference sequence). This CDR3 is built from 14 residues. CDR3 sequence reads: CASRTGFPSYEQYF. The CDR3 nucleotides are TGTGCCAGTAGAACAGGGTTTCCCTCCTACGAGCAGTACTTC.

V gene TRBV25-1 combines with J gene TRBJ2-2, with 7 positions matching TRBD1. The junction had 14 bases not matched to a gene; V was cut back by 10 bases and J by 0 bases. Germline CDR1 is MGHDK and CDR2 is SYGVNS. The CDR3 is 17 residues long. The chain's CDR3 is CANLPYETGPNTGELFF. Here the CDR3 DNA reads TGTGCCAATCTACCCTATGAGACAGGGCCGAACACCGGGGAGCTGTTTTTT.

The chain joins TRBV28 to TRBJ1-1; 7 bases match TRBD1. This CDR3 is 17 amino acids long. The germline V gene encodes CDR1 MDHEN and CDR2 SYDVKM. The V segment lost 5 bases and the J segment 4 bases; nucleotides outside the gene matches: 16. The CDR3 coding sequence is TGTGCCAGCAGTCACACAGGGGTCAATCTTCGGAGCACTGAAGCTTTCTTT. Translated, it gives CASSHTGVNLRSTEAFF.

J is TRBJ2-1 and V is TRBV2; 10 bases agree with TRBD2. The V segment lost 4 bases and the J segment 4 bases; nucleotides outside the gene matches: 4. There are 15 residues in the CDR3. CDR1 and CDR2 from the germline V gene are SNHLY and FYNNEI. The CDR3 DNA follows: TGTGCCAGCAGTGGGGCTAGCGGGGGTTACAATGAGCAGTTCTTC. Protein sequence: CASSGASGGYNEQFF.